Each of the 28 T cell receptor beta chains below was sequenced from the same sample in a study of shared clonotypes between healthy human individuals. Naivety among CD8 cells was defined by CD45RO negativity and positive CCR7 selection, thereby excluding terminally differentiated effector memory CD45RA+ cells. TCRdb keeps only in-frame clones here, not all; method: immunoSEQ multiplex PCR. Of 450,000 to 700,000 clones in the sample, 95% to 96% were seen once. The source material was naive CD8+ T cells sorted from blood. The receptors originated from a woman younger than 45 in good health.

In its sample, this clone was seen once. The CDR3 bases are TGTGCCAGTAGTATAGTAAAAGGGAACACTGAAGCTTTCTTT. This gives the protein CASSIVKGNTEAFF. The chain uses TRBV19 and TRBJ1-1; D remains ambiguous. The V gene lost 1 base and the J gene lost 1 base, with 7 bases spanning the gap. The CDR3 consists of 14 residues. CDR1 is LNHDA and CDR2 is SQIVND in the germline V gene (reference sequence).

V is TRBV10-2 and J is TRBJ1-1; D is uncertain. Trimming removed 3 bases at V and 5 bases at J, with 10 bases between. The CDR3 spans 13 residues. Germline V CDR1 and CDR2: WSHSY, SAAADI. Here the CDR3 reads CASSDGSITEAFF. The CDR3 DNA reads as TGCGCCAGCAGTGATGGCAGTATAACTGAAGCTTTCTTT.

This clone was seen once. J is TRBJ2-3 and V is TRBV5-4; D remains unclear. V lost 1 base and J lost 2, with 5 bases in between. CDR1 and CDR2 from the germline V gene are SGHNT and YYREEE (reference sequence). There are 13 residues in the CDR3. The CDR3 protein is CASSLFFTDTQYF. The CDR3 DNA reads TGTGCCAGCAGCTTGTTTTTCACAGATACGCAGTATTTT.

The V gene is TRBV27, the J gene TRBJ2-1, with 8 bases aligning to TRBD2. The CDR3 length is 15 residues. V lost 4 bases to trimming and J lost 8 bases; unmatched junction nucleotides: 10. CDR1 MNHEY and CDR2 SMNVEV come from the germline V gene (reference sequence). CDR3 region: CASSSSSGSPYEQFF. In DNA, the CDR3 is TGTGCCAGCAGTTCCTCCAGCGGGAGTCCCTATGAGCAGTTCTTC.

The CDR3 sequence: CASSRTGGNEKLFF. CDR3 nucleotide sequence: TGTGCCAGCAGCCGGACAGGAGGGAACGAAAAACTGTTTTTT. The J gene is TRBJ1-4, the V gene TRBV5-6; 7 nucleotides align to TRBD1. From germline, CDR1 is SGHDT and CDR2 YYEEEE. The CDR3 extends over 14 amino acids. With V trimmed by 4 bases and J by 8 bases, 8 bases remained unmatched.

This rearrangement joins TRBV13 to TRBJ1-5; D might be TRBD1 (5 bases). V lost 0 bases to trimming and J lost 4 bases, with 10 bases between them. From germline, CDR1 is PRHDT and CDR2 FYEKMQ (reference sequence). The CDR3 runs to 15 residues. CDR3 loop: CASSLGPGTNQPQHF. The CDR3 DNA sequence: TGTGCCAGCAGCTTAGGGCCAGGGACTAATCAGCCCCAGCATTTT.

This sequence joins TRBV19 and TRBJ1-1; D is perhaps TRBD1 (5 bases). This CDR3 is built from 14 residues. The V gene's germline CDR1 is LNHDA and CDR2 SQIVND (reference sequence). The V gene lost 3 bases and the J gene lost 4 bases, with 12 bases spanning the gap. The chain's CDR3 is CASSIDLRGTEAFF. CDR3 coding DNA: TGTGCCAGTAGTATCGACCTAAGGGGCACTGAAGCTTTCTTT. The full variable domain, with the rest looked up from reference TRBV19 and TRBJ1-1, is DGGITQSPKYLFRKEGQNVTLSCEQNLNHDAMYWYRQDPGQGLRLIYYSQIVNDFQKGDIAEGYSVSREKKESFPLTVTSAQKNPTAFYLCASSIDLRGTEAFFGQGTRLTVV.

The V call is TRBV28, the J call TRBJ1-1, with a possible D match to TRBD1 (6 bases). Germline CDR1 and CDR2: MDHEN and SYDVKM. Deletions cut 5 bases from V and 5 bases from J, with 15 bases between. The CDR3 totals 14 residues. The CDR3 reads CASSTSHRETEAFF. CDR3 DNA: TGTGCCAGCAGTACATCTCACAGGGAAACTGAAGCTTTCTTT.

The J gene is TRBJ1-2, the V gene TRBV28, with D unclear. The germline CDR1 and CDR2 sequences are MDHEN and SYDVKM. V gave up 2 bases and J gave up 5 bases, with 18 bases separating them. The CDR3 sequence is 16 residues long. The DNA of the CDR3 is TGTGCCAGCAGTTTAAGTACGGGGATGGTCAAGTATGGCTACACCTTC. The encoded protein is CASSLSTGMVKYGYTF.

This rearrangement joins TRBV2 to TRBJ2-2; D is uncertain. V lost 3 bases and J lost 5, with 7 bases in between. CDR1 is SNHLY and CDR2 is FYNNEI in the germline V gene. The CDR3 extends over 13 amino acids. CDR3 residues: CASSDFRTGELFF. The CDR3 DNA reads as TGTGCCAGCAGTGATTTCAGGACCGGGGAGCTGTTTTTT.

DNA for the CDR3: TGTGCTAGTGGTTTGTGGCCCGGGACAGTATCCTACGAGCAGTACTTC. This gives the protein CASGLWPGTVSYEQYF. The V gene is TRBV12-5, the J gene TRBJ2-7; 7 nucleotides align to TRBD1. This CDR3 has 16 amino acids. Germline assignment: CDR1 LGHNT and CDR2 FRNRAP. Losses at the gene ends were 2 bases for V and 1 base for J; bases not matched to a gene: 8.

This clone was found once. DNA for the CDR3: TGCGCCAGCAGCCACTCCACTAGCGGGAGAAATGAGCAGTTCTTC. It codes for CASSHSTSGRNEQFF. The V and J genes are TRBV4-1 and TRBJ2-1, with TRBD2 matching 11 bases. The junction had 5 bases not matched to a gene; V was cut back by 3 bases and J by 7 bases. The CDR3 contains 15 residues. Per germline, CDR1 MGHRA and CDR2 YSYEKL.

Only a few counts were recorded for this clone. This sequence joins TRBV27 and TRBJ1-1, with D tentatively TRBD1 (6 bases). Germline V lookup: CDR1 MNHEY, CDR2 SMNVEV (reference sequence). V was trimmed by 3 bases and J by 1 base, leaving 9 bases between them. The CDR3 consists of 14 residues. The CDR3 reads CASSFTGTNTEAFF. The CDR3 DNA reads TGTGCCAGCAGTTTCACAGGGACGAACACTGAAGCTTTCTTT.

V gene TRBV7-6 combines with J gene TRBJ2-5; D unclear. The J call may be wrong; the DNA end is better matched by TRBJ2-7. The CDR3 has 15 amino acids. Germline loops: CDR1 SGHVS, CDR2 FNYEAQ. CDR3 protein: CASSLALSSTNEQYF. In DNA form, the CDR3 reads TGTGCCAGCAGCTTAGCCTTAAGCTCCACTAACGAGCAGTACTTC.

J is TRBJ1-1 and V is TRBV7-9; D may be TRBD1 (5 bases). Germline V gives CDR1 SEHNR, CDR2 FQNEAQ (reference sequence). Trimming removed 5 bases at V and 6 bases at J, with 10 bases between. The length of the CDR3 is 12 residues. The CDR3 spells CASSTQGAEAFF. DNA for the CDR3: TGTGCCAGCAGCACCCAGGGCGCTGAAGCTTTCTTT.

CDR3: CAWSEGNSYNEQFF. The CDR3 DNA follows: TGTGCCTGGAGTGAGGGAAACTCCTACAATGAGCAGTTCTTC. The chain links TRBV30 to TRBJ2-1; D is uncertain. The V gene lost 1 base and the J gene lost 0 bases, with 7 bases spanning the gap. The CDR3 extends over 14 amino acids. In germline, CDR1 is GTSNPN, CDR2 SVGIG (reference sequence). The full variable domain, with the rest looked up from reference TRBV30 and TRBJ2-1, is SQTIHQWPATLVQPVGSPLSLECTVEGTSNPNLYWYRQAAGRGLQLLFYSVGIGQISSEVPQNLSASRPQDRQFILSSKKLLLSDSGFYLCAWSEGNSYNEQFFGPGTRLTVL.

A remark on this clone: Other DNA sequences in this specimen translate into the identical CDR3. The CDR3 here is CASSLSGGTDTQYF. The CDR3 DNA reads TGTGCCAGCAGCCTTAGCGGGGGGACAGATACGCAGTATTTT. The chain carries TRBV7-6 and TRBJ2-3; 10 nucleotides match TRBD2. J was trimmed by 3 bases and V by 5 bases; bases with no gene match: 2. CDR3 length: 14 amino acids. Germline CDR1 reads SGHVS; CDR2 reads FNYEAQ.

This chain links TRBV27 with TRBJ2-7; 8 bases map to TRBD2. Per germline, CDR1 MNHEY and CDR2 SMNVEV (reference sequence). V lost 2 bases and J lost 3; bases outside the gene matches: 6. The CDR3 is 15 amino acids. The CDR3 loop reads CASSLGPSGHYEQYF. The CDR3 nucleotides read TGTGCCAGCAGTTTAGGGCCTAGCGGGCACTACGAGCAGTACTTC.

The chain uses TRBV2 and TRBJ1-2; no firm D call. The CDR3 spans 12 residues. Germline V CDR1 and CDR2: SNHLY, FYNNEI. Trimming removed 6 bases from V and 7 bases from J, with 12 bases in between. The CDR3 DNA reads TGTGCCAGCAGGAAAGTATGGACTGGCTACACCTTC. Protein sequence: CASRKVWTGYTF.

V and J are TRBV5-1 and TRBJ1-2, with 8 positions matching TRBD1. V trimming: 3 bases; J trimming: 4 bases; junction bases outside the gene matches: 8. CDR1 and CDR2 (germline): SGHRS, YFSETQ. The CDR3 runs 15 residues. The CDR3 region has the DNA TGCGCCAGCAGCTGGGACAGGCAGGAGGGCTATGGCTACACCTTC. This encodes CASSWDRQEGYGYTF.

The CDR3 coding sequence is TGTGCCAGCAGCGTCCTGGACAGTCCCAGCTCCTACGAGCAGTACTTC. Its translation: CASSVLDSPSSYEQYF. The chain has TRBV5-5 and TRBJ2-7; D is possibly TRBD1 (6 bases). This CDR3 is 16 amino acids long. Trimming cost V 4 bases and J 0 bases, with 17 bases left between them. Germline assignment: CDR1 SGHKS and CDR2 YYEKEE (reference sequence).

CDR3 protein: CATSLGSEQFF. CDR3 DNA: TGTGCCACCAGCCTTGGGTCGGAGCAGTTCTTC. V gene TRBV15 combines with J gene TRBJ2-1; the D is unclear. V was clipped by 5 bases and J by 10 bases, with 9 bases between them. Germline V gene lookup returns CDR1 LNHNV and CDR2 YYDKDF (reference sequence). CDR3 size: 11 residues.

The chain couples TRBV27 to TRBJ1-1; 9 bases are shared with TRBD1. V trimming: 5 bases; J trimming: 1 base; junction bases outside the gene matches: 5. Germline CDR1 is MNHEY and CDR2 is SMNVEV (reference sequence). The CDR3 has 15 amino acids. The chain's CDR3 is CASSEQGAGNTEAFF. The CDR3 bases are TGTGCCAGCAGTGAACAGGGGGCAGGGAACACTGAAGCTTTCTTT.

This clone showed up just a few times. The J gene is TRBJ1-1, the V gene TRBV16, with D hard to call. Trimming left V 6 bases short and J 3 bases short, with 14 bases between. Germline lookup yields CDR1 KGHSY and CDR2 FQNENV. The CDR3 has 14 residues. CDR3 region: CASSEWRSDTEAFF. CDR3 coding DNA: TGTGCCAGCAGTGAATGGCGGTCTGACACTGAAGCTTTCTTT.

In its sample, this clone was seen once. This chain's CDR3 is CASSQDQRDPSYNEQFF. The CDR3 DNA sequence: TGCGCCAGCAGCCAAGATCAGCGGGACCCTTCCTACAATGAGCAGTTCTTC. J is TRBJ2-1 and V is TRBV4-1; 7 nucleotides align to TRBD2. The CDR3 sequence is 17 residues long. The germline CDR1 and CDR2 sequences are MGHRA and YSYEKL. Losses at the gene ends were 0 bases for V and 1 base for J; bases not matched to a gene: 6.

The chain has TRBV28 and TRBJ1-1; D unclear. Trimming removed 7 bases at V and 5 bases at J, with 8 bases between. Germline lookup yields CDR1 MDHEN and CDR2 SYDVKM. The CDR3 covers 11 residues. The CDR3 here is CASTFRTEAFF. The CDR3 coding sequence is TGTGCCAGCACTTTCCGTACTGAAGCTTTCTTT.

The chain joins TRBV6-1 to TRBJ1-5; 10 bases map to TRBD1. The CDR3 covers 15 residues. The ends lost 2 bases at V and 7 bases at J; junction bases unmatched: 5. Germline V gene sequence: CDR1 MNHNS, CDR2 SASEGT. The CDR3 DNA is TGTGCCAGCAGTGAATGGGACAGGGGATTACAGCCCCAGCATTTT. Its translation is CASSEWDRGLQPQHF.

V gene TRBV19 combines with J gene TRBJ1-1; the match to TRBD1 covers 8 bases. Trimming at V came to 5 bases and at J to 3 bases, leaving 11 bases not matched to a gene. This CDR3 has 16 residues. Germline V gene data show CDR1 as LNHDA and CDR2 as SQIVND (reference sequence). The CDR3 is CASSGTGGRVDTEAFF. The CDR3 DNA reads TGTGCCAGTAGTGGTACAGGGGGAAGGGTGGACACTGAAGCTTTCTTT.